This T cell receptor beta chain was profiled in a study of cytomegalovirus exposure and HLA in healthy donors. Overall study results and limits: In a later analysis, common viral pathogens appeared linked to several of the most significant clusters.

CDR3 length equals 14 residues. Trimming cost V 0 bases and J 10 bases; bases outside gene matches: 7. Germline-derived CDR1 and CDR2 are GTSNPN and SVGIG (reference sequence). The primer mix had 60 Vbeta and 13 Jbeta primers. Sequencing was performed with immunoSEQ multiplex PCR; in TCRdb, only in-frame clones are kept and a portion is missing. The table has more than 150,000 clones, around 78% seen once. The donors (healthy individuals) were bone marrow donors. As concerns this clone: Its antigen is not known.

Sequenced sample: PBMCs. This receptor was obtained from a man in his forties or fifties in good health and CMV-seronegative. This chain connects TRBV30 to TRBJ2-1, with 9 bases identical to TRBD2. The chain's CDR3 is CAWSVKREVGEQFF. DNA for the CDR3: TGTGCCTGGAGTGTAAAGCGGGAGGTGGGGGAGCAGTTCTTC.